This T cell receptor beta chain came from a study of technical replicates of blood from a handful of donors. Trimming took 6 bases from V and 4 from J, leaving 21 bases between them. This CDR3 is built from 15 residues. Germline V gene data show CDR1 as GTSNPN and CDR2 as SVGIG (reference sequence). Method: immunoSEQ multiplex PCR; TCRdb's copy keeps in-frame clones and lacks some. Among about 74,000 clones listed, more than 85% were seen once. There are a few counts of this clone. Sequenced material: T cells isolated from PBMCs. The clonotype originates from a human donor in good health. The chain uses TRBV30 and TRBJ1-1; D unresolved. The CDR3 bases are TGTGCCTGCAATCCCGACCCTCCCCGGAGCACTGAAGCTTTCTTT. Translating gives CACNPDPPRSTEAFF. The full variable domain, rest sourced from reference TRBV30 and TRBJ1-1, is SQTIHQWPATLVQPVGSPLSLECTVEGTSNPNLYWYRQAAGRGLQLLFYSVGIGQISSEVPQNLSASRPQDRQFILSSKKLLLSDSGFYLCACNPDPPRSTEAFFGQGTRLTVV.